Below, one T cell receptor (beta chain) is given with its context. Its antigen is not known. Sample-barcoded 5' priming and a J-beta primer mix drove a second PCR of roughly 7 to 11 cycles. TCRdb re-called the 5' RACE reads with MiXCR, one entry per CDR3 protein. The repertoire holds about 580,000 distinct CDR3 sequences, with around 50% as singletons. This entry belongs to a study of blood T cells in healthy people across ages. CDR3 size: 16 residues. V trimming: 4 bases; J trimming: 5 bases; junction bases outside the gene matches: 12. The germline V gene encodes CDR1 MDHEN and CDR2 SYDVKM. Whole-study findings and limits: Long-lived donors exceeded aged donors in naive CD4+ cells and diversity.

Donor samples were obtained from healthy Caucasian individuals from Russia, aged about 6 to 95. For every donor, a draw yielded around 9.4 milliliters of peripheral blood. This receptor was obtained from a man older than 75 in good health. The J gene is TRBJ2-7, the V gene TRBV28; TRBD1 aligns across 9 bases. The specimen sequenced was blood. The CDR3 sequence: CASSSPAGTGTHEQYF. The CDR3 DNA follows: TGTGCCAGCAGTTCTCCGGCCGGGACAGGGACCCACGAGCAGTACTTC.